This note documents a single T cell receptor (beta chain) sequence. The antigen remains unidentified. This CDR3 is 14 amino acids long. The record originates from a study of T cells expressing NK-cell markers. Across the whole study: Beta-chain profiling covered CD3+CD56+NKG2C+, CD3+CD56+NKG2C- and CD3+CD56-NKG2C+ sorted subsets. Sequenced donors, eight in total, included seven who were HCMV-seropositive and one who was seronegative. Study-wide results and caveats: These clonotypes, the leaders elsewhere, also led the CD3+CD56-NKG2C+ fraction in four donors.

Libraries used 5'RACE template switching adding universal primer site and UMIs. Using the 5' RACE reads, TCRdb records one entry per CDR3 protein without DNA. Its listing shows 200,000 to 300,000 distinct CDR3 sequences. Sequenced material: blood T cells: a sorted CD56 or NKG2C T cell subset, CD4+ or CD8+ T cells, or bulk PBMC T cells (not recorded which). The V gene is TRBV12-3 or TRBV12-4, the J gene TRBJ2-7; the D call of TRBD1 rests on TCRdb alone, since no DNA is present to check it. The receptor's source is a woman between 18 and 70 years old in good health. CDR3 in amino acids: CASSRDQHAYEQYF.